Following are 14 T cell receptor beta chains from one sample sequenced in a study of a mutant IDH1 vaccine in newly diagnosed glioma. No antigen has been assigned to these receptors. The time point here: week 47, end of study. Each dose of the vaccine consisted of 300 ug of mutant IDH1 20-mer peptide, with topical imiquimod. Produced via immunoSEQ multiplex PCR; TCRdb's table is partial and in-frame only. The sample carries about 59,000 clones, roughly four fifths recorded once. The input for sequencing was PBMCs, taken from a glioma patient whose treatment included an IDH1 peptide vaccine. The source of these receptors is a man aged 25 to 40 with glioma.

The rearrangement joins TRBV5-1 to TRBJ2-7; D not resolved. V lost 0 bases and J lost 2, with 9 bases in between. Germline-derived CDR1 and CDR2 are SGHRS and YFSETQ. The CDR3 runs 14 residues. CDR3 bases: TGCGCCAGCAGCTTGGCCGTTGTCACCTACGAGCAGTACTTC. Protein: CASSLAVVTYEQYF.

This chain joins TRBV6-5 and TRBJ1-1; D perhaps matches TRBD1 (5 bases). V lost 9 bases and J 3 bases, leaving 14 bases between the germline ends. Germline V gives CDR1 MNHEY, CDR2 SVGAGI. This CDR3 has 13 amino acids. The CDR3 sequence is CASLDRDDTEAFF. The CDR3 DNA sequence: TGTGCCAGTTTAGACAGAGATGACACTGAAGCTTTCTTT.

The chain couples TRBV4-2 to TRBJ2-5; 10 bases align to TRBD1. This CDR3 region has 18 residues. With 0 bases clipped from V and 5 bases from J, the junction kept 12 bases outside the gene matches. Germline-derived CDR1 and CDR2 are LGHNA and YNFKEQ. DNA for the CDR3: TGTGCCAGCAGCCAAGACCCGCGGGGACAGGGGCCGGGGGAGACCCAGTACTTC. Translation gives CASSQDPRGQGPGETQYF.

V is TRBV5-1 and J is TRBJ2-5, with a weak D call TRBD1 (7 bases). V gave up 0 bases and J gave up 4 bases, with 13 bases separating them. This CDR3 is built from 15 residues. The germline CDR1 and CDR2 sequences are SGHRS and YFSETQ. This CDR3 reads CASSLAGQGGETQYF. The CDR3 DNA reads TGCGCCAGCAGCTTGGCTGGGCAGGGGGGAGAGACCCAGTACTTC.

The chain links TRBV29-1 to TRBJ1-2; unclear D gene. Trimming pared 0 bases from V and 5 bases from J, leaving 7 bases between. The germline gives CDR1 SQVTM, CDR2 ANQGSEA. This CDR3 region has 12 residues. CDR3 coding DNA: TGCAGCGTTGAAGACACCTTATATGGCTACACCTTC. It specifies CSVEDTLYGYTF.

V and J are TRBV19 and TRBJ1-5, with D uncertain. This CDR3 is 13 amino acids long. The germline V and J ends were trimmed by 3 bases and 7 bases, with 10 bases remaining between them. Germline assignment: CDR1 LNHDA and CDR2 SQIVND (reference sequence). This CDR3 reads CASSIKGRQPQHF. The CDR3 bases are TGTGCCAGTAGTATTAAGGGTAGGCAGCCCCAGCATTTT.

This sequence joins TRBV11-2 and TRBJ2-5; no reliable D call. The germline V and J ends were trimmed by 5 bases and 5 bases, with 9 bases remaining between them. Per germline, CDR1 SGHAT and CDR2 FQNNGV. The CDR3 contains 12 residues. In DNA form, the CDR3 reads TGTGCCAGCAGCCCCCTCGTCGAGACCCAGTACTTC. Its translation is CASSPLVETQYF.

J is TRBJ1-2 and V is TRBV18; 8 bases are a match to TRBD1. From germline, CDR1 is KGHSH and CDR2 LQKENI. The CDR3 is 12 amino acids. V was pared by 5 bases and J by 14 bases, with 10 bases of the junction left unmatched. CDR3: CASSARQGRDTF. The CDR3 region has the DNA TGTGCCAGCTCAGCTAGACAGGGGCGAGATACCTTC.

The genes are TRBV18 and TRBJ2-1, with 7 positions matching TRBD2. V lost 3 bases and J lost 12; bases outside the gene matches: 17. The germline CDR1 and CDR2 sequences are KGHSH and LQKENI. This CDR3 has 16 amino acids. Written as DNA, the CDR3 is TGTGCCAGCTCACCGCCCGGGGCTAGCGGAGCCCACGGGCAGTTCTTC. The encoded protein is CASSPPGASGAHGQFF. The full variable domain, rest sourced from reference TRBV18 and TRBJ2-1, is NAGVMQNPRHLVRRRGQEARLRCSPMKGHSHVYWYRQLPEEGLKFMVYLQKENIIDESGMPKERFSAEFPKEGPSILRIQQVVRGDSAAYFCASSPPGASGAHGQFFGPGTRLTVL.

The chain combines TRBV11-2 with TRBJ2-5; 8 bases align to TRBD1. The CDR3 length is 15 residues. Germline V gene data show CDR1 as SGHAT and CDR2 as FQNNGV. The V and J ends lost 5 bases and 4 bases, in that order; junction bases with no gene match: 9. CDR3 sequence (DNA): TGTGCCAGCAGCGTGGACAGGGTTGGGCGAGAGACCCAGTACTTC. Its protein is CASSVDRVGRETQYF.

The chain combines TRBV5-1 with TRBJ1-2; no reliable D call. Germline V gene sequence: CDR1 SGHRS, CDR2 YFSETQ. The CDR3 is 16 amino acids. Trimming pared 1 base from V and 7 bases from J, leaving 20 bases between. The CDR3 protein is CASSLRPGGSQVGYTF. The CDR3 coding sequence is TGCGCCAGCAGCTTGCGGCCAGGTGGGAGTCAAGTTGGCTACACCTTC.

This sequence joins TRBV6-6 and TRBJ1-5; weak D call: TRBD1 (5 bases). The CDR3 is 14 residues long. Looked up from germline, CDR1 is MNHNY and CDR2 is SVGAGI (reference sequence). V was cut by 6 bases and J by 2 bases, with 11 bases left in between. The CDR3 region is CASRRGEGNQPQHF. The DNA for the CDR3 is TGTGCCAGCAGGCGGGGGGAGGGCAATCAGCCCCAGCATTTT.

The chain is built from TRBV28 and TRBJ1-6, with D hard to call. V was clipped by 4 bases and J by 14 bases, with 12 bases between them. The CDR3 loop spans 12 amino acids. Germline V gives CDR1 MDHEN, CDR2 SYDVKM. CDR3 residues: CASSSPRKTLHF. The CDR3 bases are TGTGCCAGCAGTTCCCCGAGAAAAACCCTCCACTTT.

The V gene is TRBV28, the J gene TRBJ1-3, with D possibly being TRBD1 (6 bases). Trimming took 5 bases from V and 2 from J, leaving 28 bases between them. Germline V gene data show CDR1 as MDHEN and CDR2 as SYDVKM. CDR3 length equals 20 residues. The CDR3 sequence is CASSILIGGISYDTGNTIYF. The CDR3 DNA sequence: TGTGCCAGCAGTATCTTAATAGGGGGTATAAGCTACGATACTGGAAACACCATATATTTT.